This T cell receptor (beta chain) was recovered during a study of cytomegalovirus exposure and HLA in healthy donors. Remarks on this clone: What it binds is not known.

Study results and limitations: The study recorded 150 to 200 TCR beta chains that were cytomegalovirus-associated.

Repertoires were generated with immunoSEQ multiplex PCR, while TCRdb's copy carries only in-frame clones and drops some. The data contain fewer than 140,000 clones, 88% of them seen just once; the ten biggest clones take up 1.8%. The CDR3 has 14 amino acids. The germline CDR1 and CDR2 sequences are MGHRA and YSYEKL. J was trimmed by 4 bases and V by 4 bases; bases with no gene match: 6. The sequence was collected from a young woman in good health and CMV-seropositive. This sequence joins TRBV4-1 and TRBJ1-1; TRBD1 matches 7 bases. Sequencing was done on a sample of PBMCs. Here the CDR3 reads CASSLETGFTEAFF. CDR3 in DNA: TGCGCCAGCAGCCTGGAGACAGGGTTCACTGAAGCTTTCTTT.